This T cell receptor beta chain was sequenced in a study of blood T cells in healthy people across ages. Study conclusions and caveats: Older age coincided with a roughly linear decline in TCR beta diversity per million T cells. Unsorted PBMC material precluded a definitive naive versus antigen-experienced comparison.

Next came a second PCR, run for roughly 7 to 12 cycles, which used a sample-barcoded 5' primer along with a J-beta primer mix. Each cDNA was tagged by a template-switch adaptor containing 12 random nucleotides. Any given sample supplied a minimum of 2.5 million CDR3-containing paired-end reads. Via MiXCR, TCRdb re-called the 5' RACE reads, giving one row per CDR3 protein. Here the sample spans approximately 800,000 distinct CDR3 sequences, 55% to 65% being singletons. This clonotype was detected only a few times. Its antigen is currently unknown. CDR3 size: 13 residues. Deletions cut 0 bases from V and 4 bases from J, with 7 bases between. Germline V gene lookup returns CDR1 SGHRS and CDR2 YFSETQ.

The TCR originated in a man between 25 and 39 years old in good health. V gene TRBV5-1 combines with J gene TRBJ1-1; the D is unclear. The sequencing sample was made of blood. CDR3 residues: CASSLGPVTEAFF. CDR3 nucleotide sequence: TGCGCCAGCAGCTTGGGGCCAGTCACTGAAGCTTTCTTT.